A selection of T cell receptor beta chains follows, all from one sample in a study of human CD8 memory T cell subsets. TCRdb reanalyzed the 5' RACE reads and collapses them to one entry per CDR3 protein, without DNA. Its listing shows 9,500 to 13,000 distinct CDR3 sequences. Sequenced sample: CD8+ T cells from PBMCs. The receptors derive from a human donor in good health. Each CDR3 is given with its conserved first and last residue. The order of the fields is V gene, J gene, clone size, CDR3 protein. Size is stated for part of the rows, as once, few or many counts, or as a class when the clone is expanded.

TRBV5-1	TRBJ2-1	.	CASSLGGSDREQFF
TRBV5-5	TRBJ1-3	.	CASSFSGLENTIYF
TRBV3-1	TRBJ2-2	.	CASGILVLAGEQGELFF
TRBV20-1	TRBJ2-3	hyperexpanded	CSARPTGVPDTQYF
TRBV7-9	TRBJ2-3	.	CASSPPRGRTILPDTQYF
TRBV5-8	TRBJ1-5	.	CASSPDAGTGHQPQHF
TRBV7-9	TRBJ2-2	.	CASSSRVTGELFF
TRBV5-5	TRBJ2-7	.	CASSPPTGGPYEQYF
TRBV20-1	TRBJ2-5	.	CSARDFLGFSQETQYF
TRBV6-2/TRBV6-3	TRBJ2-2	medium-sized	CASKPGLAGDRELFF
TRBV28	TRBJ2-7	.	CASSYPQGYEQYF
TRBV2	TRBJ1-1	.	CASKIGNTEAFF
TRBV14	TRBJ2-2	.	CASSQVGSTGELFF
TRBV2	TRBJ2-5	.	CASSEALGQQETQYF
TRBV5-1	TRBJ2-2	.	CASSLLFADRGANTGELFF
TRBV7-9	TRBJ2-1	.	CASSLGPSSYNEQFF
TRBV18	TRBJ1-1	.	CASSRGQGSTEAFF
TRBV7-9	TRBJ2-3	.	CASSTQTDTQYF
TRBV9	TRBJ1-5	.	CASSGGPYSNQPQHF
TRBV10-3	TRBJ1-4	.	CAISESAGGSEKLFF
TRBV5-1	TRBJ1-2	.	CASSLGAGIHGYTF
TRBV20-1	TRBJ2-4	.	CSAAVGNIQYF
TRBV20-1	TRBJ2-7	.	CSARDLVTGTSYEQYF
TRBV4-3	TRBJ2-1	.	CASSQDPLGSEQFF
TRBV7-8	TRBJ1-1	.	CASSSEGQNTEAFF
TRBV4-2	TRBJ2-7	.	CASSQAGGPYEQYF
TRBV25-1	TRBJ1-1	medium-sized	CASKQGSTEAFF
TRBV5-1	TRBJ2-3	.	CASSLGDRAGPDTQYF
TRBV5-4	TRBJ2-6	.	CASTYQGSGANVLTF
TRBV6-2/TRBV6-3	TRBJ1-5	.	CASRPRVTNQPQHF
TRBV6-6	TRBJ1-5	.	CASSYDRDETSNQPQHF
TRBV5-1	TRBJ2-3	.	CASSQGQREDTQYF
TRBV30	TRBJ1-1	.	CAWTVTQNTEAFF
TRBV30	TRBJ2-7	.	CAWTLATSGRWYEQYF
TRBV5-1	TRBJ1-2	.	CASSSASGFGYGYTF